This T cell receptor (beta chain) was found in a study of blood T cell repertoires in COVID-19. As for the study in general: The samples span acute and convalescent COVID-19 from the United States, Italy and Spain. The cDNA or gDNA used as material had been derived from T cells, B-cell-depleted T cells, or PBMCs.

Allocation to cohorts depended on clinical history reported by the participants. Donors of Cohort 3 who recovered were those that had two negative PCRs, clearance, or symptom resolution. The V and J ends lost 3 bases and 8 bases respectively, with 20 bases between them. This CDR3 spans 16 amino acids. Method: immunoSEQ multiplex PCR; TCRdb's copy keeps in-frame clones and lacks some. The sample has roughly 150,000 clones, more than 80% seen once. The clonotype comes from a man aged 45-60 years who had recovered from COVID-19. The rearrangement uses TRBV5-3 and TRBJ2-2; TRBD2 is a possible D gene (5 bases). TRBV5-3 is filed as an ORF, its function uncertain. The sequencing input was PBMCs or T cells enriched from blood (not recorded which). The CDR3 sequence: CARSYLAGFYRGELFF. The CDR3 nucleotides read TGTGCCAGAAGCTACCTAGCTGGGTTTTACCGGGGGGAGCTGTTTTTT.